Sequencing of this T cell receptor beta chain was carried out in a study of T cells in Graves' hyperthyroidism and ophthalmopathy. Amplification of TCR beta CDR3 regions used RNA as the template. The HTBI primer set was used in a first-round RT-PCR of the TCR CDR3. TCRdb reanalysed the multiplex PCR reads using MiXCR and keeps one entry per CDR3 protein. The sample has a few hundred thousand distinct CDR3 sequences; around 18% are singletons. This clonotype was counted between two and nine times. Sequencing was done on a sample of blood. This sequence originates from a woman in her forties with Graves' ophthalmopathy.

The CDR3 reads CASSRGQGTSYEQYF. CDR3 DNA sequence: TGTGCCAGCAGCCGAGGACAGGGAACCTCCTACGAGCAGTACTTC. The chain joins TRBV6-1 to TRBJ2-7, with 8 bases matching TRBD1. The CDR3 runs to 15 residues. V shed 6 bases and J 0 bases; nucleotides not matched to a gene: 7. Germline CDR1 reads MNHNS; CDR2 reads SASEGT.